The clone carrying this T cell receptor beta chain was seen only once. As yet, its antigen is unknown. The length of the CDR3 is 14 residues. Germline V lookup: CDR1 KGHSH, CDR2 LQKENI. V dropped 2 bases and J dropped 8 bases, with 15 bases sitting between them. This entry comes from a study of cytomegalovirus exposure and HLA in healthy donors. Study conclusions and caveats: When analyzed later, a missense DCLRE1C variant was found to be linked to TCR beta V- and J-gene trimming. Immune exposure information available was restricted to CMV serostatus. An analysis was carried out later, and it reportedly showed fewer N-insertions in an Asian-associated ancestry cluster than the roughly 700-donor mean.

The PCR contained 60 Vbeta and 13 Jbeta primers. Study processing details: In a later analysis, 75 million to 85 million unique TCR beta chains included roughly 11 million shared by two or more donors. Clones were read by immunoSEQ multiplex PCR, and TCRdb kept only the in-frame ones, dropping some. The DNA was the basis for D and trimming; V, J and clone size are from that table. The repertoire holds 150,000 to 200,000 clones, with roughly four fifths as singletons. Input material: PBMCs. This chain joins TRBV18 and TRBJ1-1; D not resolved. This clonotype was obtained from a man aged 35 to 55 in good health and CMV-seronegative. As DNA, the CDR3 is TGTGCCAGCTCACCAACCCAGAGGGATGCAGAAGCTTTCTTT. As protein: CASSPTQRDAEAFF.